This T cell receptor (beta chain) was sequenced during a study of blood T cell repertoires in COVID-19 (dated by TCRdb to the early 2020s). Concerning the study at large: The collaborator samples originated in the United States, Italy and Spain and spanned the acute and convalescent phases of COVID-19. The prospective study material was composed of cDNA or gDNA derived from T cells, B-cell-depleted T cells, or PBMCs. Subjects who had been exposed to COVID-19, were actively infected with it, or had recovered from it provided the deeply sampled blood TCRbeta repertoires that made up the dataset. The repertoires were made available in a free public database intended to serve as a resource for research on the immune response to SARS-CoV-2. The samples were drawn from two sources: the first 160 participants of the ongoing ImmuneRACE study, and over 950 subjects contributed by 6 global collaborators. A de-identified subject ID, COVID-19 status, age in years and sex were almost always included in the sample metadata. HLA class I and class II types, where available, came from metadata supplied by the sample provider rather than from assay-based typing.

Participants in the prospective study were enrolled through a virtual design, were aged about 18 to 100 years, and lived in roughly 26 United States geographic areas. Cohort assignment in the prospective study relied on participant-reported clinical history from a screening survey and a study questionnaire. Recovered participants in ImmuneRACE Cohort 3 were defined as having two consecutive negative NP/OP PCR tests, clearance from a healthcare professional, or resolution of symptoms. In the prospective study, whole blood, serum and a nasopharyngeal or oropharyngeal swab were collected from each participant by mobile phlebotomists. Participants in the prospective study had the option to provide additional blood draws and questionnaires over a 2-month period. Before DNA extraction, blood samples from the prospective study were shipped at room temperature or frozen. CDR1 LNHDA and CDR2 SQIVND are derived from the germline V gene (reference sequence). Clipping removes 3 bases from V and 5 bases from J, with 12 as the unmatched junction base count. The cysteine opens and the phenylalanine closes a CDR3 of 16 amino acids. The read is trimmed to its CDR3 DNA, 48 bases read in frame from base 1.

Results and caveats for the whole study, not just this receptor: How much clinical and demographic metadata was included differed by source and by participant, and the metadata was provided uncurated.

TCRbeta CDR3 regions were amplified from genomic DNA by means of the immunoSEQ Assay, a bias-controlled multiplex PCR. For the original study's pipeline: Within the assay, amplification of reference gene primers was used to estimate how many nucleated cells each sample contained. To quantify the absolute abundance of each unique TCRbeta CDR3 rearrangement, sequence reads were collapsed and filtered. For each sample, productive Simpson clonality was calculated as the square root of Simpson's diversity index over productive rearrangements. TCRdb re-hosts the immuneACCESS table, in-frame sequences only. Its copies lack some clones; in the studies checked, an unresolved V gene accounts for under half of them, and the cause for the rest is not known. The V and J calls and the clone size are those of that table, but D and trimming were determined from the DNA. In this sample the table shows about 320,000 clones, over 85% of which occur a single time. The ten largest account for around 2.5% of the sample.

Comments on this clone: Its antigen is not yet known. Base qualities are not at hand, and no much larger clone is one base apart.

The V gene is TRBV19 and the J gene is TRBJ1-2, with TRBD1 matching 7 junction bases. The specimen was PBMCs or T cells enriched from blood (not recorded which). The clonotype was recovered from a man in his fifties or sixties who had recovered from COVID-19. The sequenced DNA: TGTGCCAGTAGTATTTTATTTGGACAGGAGCTTTATGGCTACACCTTC. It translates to CASSILFGQELYGYTF.